This T cell receptor beta chain was captured in a study of shared clonotypes between healthy human individuals. CD8 cells classed as naive were CD45RO-negative and positively selected for CCR7, excluding terminally differentiated effector memory CD45RA+ cells. Healthy adults negative for HIV, lacking recent acute infections or vaccinations, served as donors. The CDR3 spans 15 residues. V shed 4 bases and J shed 3 bases, with 16 bases lying between them. CDR1 MNHNY and CDR2 SVGAGI come from the germline V gene (reference sequence). Using immunoSEQ multiplex PCR, the repertoire was profiled, and TCRdb retains in-frame clones only, with some absent. The top ten hold under 1.5% of the sample, which has roughly 2,000,000 clones, around 96% seen once.

The TCR sequence derives from a man aged 18 to 35 in good health. Sequencing was carried out using naive CD8+ T cells sorted from blood. The J gene is TRBJ2-7, the V gene TRBV6-6, with D possibly TRBD2 on 6 matching bases. CDR3 nucleotides: TGTGCCAGCAGTTCCCCCGGAGGGGCCCACTACGAGCAGTACTTC. This codes for CASSSPGGAHYEQYF.